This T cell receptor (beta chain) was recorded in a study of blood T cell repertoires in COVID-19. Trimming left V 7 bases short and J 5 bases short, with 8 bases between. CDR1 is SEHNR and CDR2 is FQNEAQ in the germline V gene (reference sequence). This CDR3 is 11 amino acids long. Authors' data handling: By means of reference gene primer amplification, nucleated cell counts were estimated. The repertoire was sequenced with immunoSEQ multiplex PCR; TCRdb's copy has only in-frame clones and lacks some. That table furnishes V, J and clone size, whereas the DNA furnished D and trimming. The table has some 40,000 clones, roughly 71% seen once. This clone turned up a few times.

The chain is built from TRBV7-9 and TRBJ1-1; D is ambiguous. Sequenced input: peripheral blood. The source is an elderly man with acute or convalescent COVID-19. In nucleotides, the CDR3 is TGTGCCAGCAACCGGTGGACTGAAGCTTTCTTT. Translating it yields CASNRWTEAFF.